A single T cell receptor beta chain is shown here with its context. The antigen is undetermined. The repertoire was sequenced with immunoSEQ multiplex PCR; TCRdb's copy has only in-frame clones and lacks some. The sample includes roughly 75,000 clones, 85% to 90% of them seen just once. The sample comes from a study of identifying expanded T cells in peripheral blood. Points from the study as a whole: Technical replicates showed around 1.3 changed clones; two weeks roughly 15; four weeks 19.

This CDR3 spans 16 amino acids. In germline, CDR1 is LGHNA, CDR2 YNFKEQ. The junction had 6 bases not matched to a gene; V was cut back by 2 bases and J by 5 bases. No infections or other immune events were documented during collection. The specimen was blood. The TCR sequence derives from a person aged 18 to 75 in good health. The chain joins TRBV4-2 to TRBJ1-4, with 9 bases lining up with TRBD1. The CDR3 loop is CASSQIPGQGNEKLFF. The CDR3 region has the DNA TGTGCCAGCAGCCAAATCCCGGGACAGGGAAATGAAAAACTGTTTTTT.